A selection of T cell receptor beta chains follows, all from one sample in a study of blood T cell repertoires in COVID-19. The data were produced by immunoSEQ multiplex PCR, yet TCRdb's version contains in-frame clones alone and is incomplete. The table lists about 170,000 clones, approximately 85% of them singletons, with 0.95% to 1.5% in the top ten. The sample comprised peripheral blood. The receptors were sampled from a man between 60 and 75 years old who had recovered from COVID-19. Both conserved end residues are part of each CDR3. The order of the fields is J gene, V gene, CDR3 protein.

TRBJ2-5,TRBV6-5,CASRSREARQETQYF
TRBJ1-1,TRBV5-4,CASSVGTGNTEAFF
TRBJ1-6,TRBV12-3/TRBV12-4,CASRGQGNSPLHF
TRBJ1-1,TRBV5-1,CASSSGGDYTEAFF
TRBJ2-3,TRBV4-3,CASSLGLAGFTQYF
TRBJ1-1,TRBV19,CASSPQGTGERTEAFF
TRBJ2-7,TRBV4-2,CASSQEVGGGEQYF
TRBJ2-1,TRBV4-2,CASSQVSGGDNEQFF
TRBJ2-3,TRBV12-3/TRBV12-4,CASRRGTDTQYF
TRBJ1-1,TRBV19,CASSITGGKAEAFF
TRBJ1-1,TRBV18,CASSPFRTGEVGAEAFF
TRBJ2-3,TRBV19,CASSIDRQVHTDTQYF
TRBJ2-7,TRBV6-5,CASSHQTGDYEQYF
TRBJ2-1,TRBV9,CASSLTGYNEQFF
TRBJ2-2,TRBV4-1,CASSQDQGANTGELFF
TRBJ1-4,TRBV18,CASHRGTNEKLFF
TRBJ1-1,TRBV7-9,CASSRGTGNTEAFF
TRBJ2-3,TRBV4-1,CASSQSYSRSTDTQYF
TRBJ2-7,TRBV6-5,CASSKRQGPGEQYF
TRBJ2-7,TRBV10-3,CAISEVGDRGPTYEQYF
TRBJ2-2,TRBV5-4,CASRKGTGELFF
TRBJ2-7,TRBV6-5,CASSRTGGREQYF
TRBJ2-3,TRBV27,CASLATGIASTDTQYF
TRBJ2-1,TRBV7-9,CASSFSGGGSYNEQFF
TRBJ1-6,TRBV7-2,CASKEGSSYNSPLHF
TRBJ2-6,TRBV7-9,CASTPRGGVSGANVLTF